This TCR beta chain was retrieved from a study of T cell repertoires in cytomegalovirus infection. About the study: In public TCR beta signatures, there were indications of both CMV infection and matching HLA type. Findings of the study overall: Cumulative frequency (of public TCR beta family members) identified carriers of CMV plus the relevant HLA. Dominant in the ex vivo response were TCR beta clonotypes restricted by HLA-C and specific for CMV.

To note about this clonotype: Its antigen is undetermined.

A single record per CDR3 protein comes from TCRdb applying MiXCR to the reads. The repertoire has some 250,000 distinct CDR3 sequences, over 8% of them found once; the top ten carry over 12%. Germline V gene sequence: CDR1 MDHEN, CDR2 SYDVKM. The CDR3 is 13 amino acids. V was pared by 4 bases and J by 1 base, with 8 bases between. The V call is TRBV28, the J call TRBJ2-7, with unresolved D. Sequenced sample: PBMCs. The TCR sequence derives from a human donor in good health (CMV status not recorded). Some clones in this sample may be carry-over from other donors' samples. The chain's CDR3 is CASSSGRSYEQYF. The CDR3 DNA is TGTGCCAGCAGTTCAGGACGGTCCTACGAGCAGTACTTC. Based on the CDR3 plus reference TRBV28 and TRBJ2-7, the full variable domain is DVKVTQSSRYLVKRTGEKVFLECVQDMDHENMFWYRQDPGLGLRLIYFSYDVKMKEKGDIPEGYSVSREKKERFSLILESASTNQTSMYLCASSSGRSYEQYFGPGTRLTVT.